The 14 T cell receptor beta chains below all came from one sample that was sequenced in a study of CD8 T cells in Susac syndrome. Reverse transcription used about 0.45 to 1 ug RNA and random hexamers. TCRdb used MiXCR to reprocess the immunoSEQ multiplex PCR reads, holding one entry per CDR3 protein. Of some 160,000 distinct CDR3 sequences listed, roughly 94% are singletons. Sequenced sample: CD4+ T cells from PBMCs. The source of these receptors is a human donor with Susac syndrome.

The chain employs TRBV11-2 and TRBJ2-1; unclear D gene. V lost 2 bases, J lost 4 bases, and 6 bases lay in between. The CDR3 runs 13 residues. Germline lookup yields CDR1 SGHAT and CDR2 FQNNGV. The CDR3 loop reads CASSLNSYNEQFF. The CDR3 nucleotides are TGTGCCAGCAGCTTAAACAGTTACAATGAGCAGTTCTTC.

J is TRBJ2-7 and V is TRBV3-1; TRBD1 or TRBD2 may be the D gene (5 bases each). Trimming took off 4 bases at V and 5 bases at J, with 15 bases between the two ends. The CDR3 spans 14 residues. Germline V gene data show CDR1 as LGHDT and CDR2 as YNNKEL (reference sequence). This chain's CDR3 is CASSRSGSVDEQYF. Written as DNA, the CDR3 is TGTGCCAGCAGCCGATCAGGGAGTGTCGACGAGCAGTACTTC.

The V and J genes are TRBV7-9 and TRBJ1-4; weak D call: TRBD1 (5 bases). The CDR3 totals 13 residues. V shed 5 bases and J shed 4 bases, with 8 bases lying between them. Germline CDR1 SEHNR, CDR2 FQNEAQ (reference sequence). CDR3 DNA sequence: TGTGCCAGCAGCCGCGACAGTAATGAAAAACTGTTTTTT. This sequence encodes CASSRDSNEKLFF.

J is TRBJ1-3 and V is TRBV10-3; D is possibly TRBD1 (5 bases). Trimming took 0 bases from V and 3 from J, leaving 9 bases between them. The CDR3 covers 15 residues. Germline CDR1 is ENHRY and CDR2 is SYGVKD. CDR3 loop: CAISESGGNGNTIYF. DNA for the CDR3: TGTGCCATCAGTGAGTCGGGGGGAAATGGAAACACCATATATTTT.

The chain has TRBV20-1 and TRBJ2-1; TRBD2 agrees at 9 bases. The CDR3 loop spans 15 amino acids. The germline V gene has CDR1 DFQATT and CDR2 SNEGSKA (reference sequence). The V and J ends lost 0 bases and 4 bases, in that order; junction bases with no gene match: 4. The CDR3 region has the DNA TGCAGTGCTAGAGATAGCGGGGGCCGATACAATGAGCAGTTCTTC. It codes for CSARDSGGRYNEQFF.

The chain employs TRBV6-2 or TRBV6-3 and TRBJ2-5, with TRBD2 matching over 12 bases. Trimming removed 8 bases from V and 3 bases from J; junction bases left unmatched: 4. The CDR3 loop spans 14 amino acids. Germline CDR1 reads MNHEY; CDR2 reads SVGEGT. The CDR3 bases are TGTGCCAGCGAGGCTAGCGGGGGGGAAGAGACCCAGTACTTC. It specifies CASEASGGEETQYF.

This chain uses TRBV9 with TRBJ2-7; a weak D match, TRBD2 (5 bases). In germline, CDR1 is SGDLS, CDR2 YYNGEE. This CDR3 is built from 13 residues. V was pared by 3 bases and J by 1 base, with 8 bases between. The CDR3: CASSGSDSYEQYF. DNA for the CDR3: TGTGCCAGCAGCGGTAGCGATTCCTACGAGCAGTACTTC.

V usage is TRBV29-1 and J usage is TRBJ2-1, with 12 nucleotides matching TRBD2. This CDR3 has 15 residues. In germline, CDR1 is SQVTM, CDR2 ANQGSEA. The V and J ends lost 5 bases and 2 bases, in that order; junction bases with no gene match: 4. CDR3 nucleotides: TGCAGCGTTCGACTAGCGGGGGCCACCTACAATGAGCAGTTCTTC. Its protein product is CSVRLAGATYNEQFF.

The rearrangement uses TRBV10-3 and TRBJ1-1; no reliable D call. Trimming took 0 bases from V and 8 from J, leaving 7 bases between them. The germline V gene encodes CDR1 ENHRY and CDR2 SYGVKD. This CDR3 spans 12 amino acids. CDR3 sequence: CAISESASEAFF. The CDR3 region has the DNA TGTGCCATCAGTGAGTCGGCCTCCGAAGCTTTCTTT.

The chain recombines TRBV20-1 with TRBJ1-2; tentative D call: TRBD1 (5 bases). The CDR3 consists of 15 residues. Between the trimmed V and J ends, which lost 0 bases and 3 bases, there was a span of 14 bases. The V gene's germline CDR1 is DFQATT and CDR2 SNEGSKA (reference sequence). The CDR3 coding sequence is TGCAGTGCTAGAGAGGCAGGTGGGGGTTACTATGGCTACACCTTC. As protein: CSAREAGGGYYGYTF.

The V and J genes are TRBV18 and TRBJ1-2; D perhaps matches TRBD1 (5 bases). Germline CDR1 reads KGHSH; CDR2 reads LQKENI. This CDR3 is 15 amino acids long. Trimming took off 4 bases at V and 2 bases at J, with 14 bases between the two ends. CDR3 bases: TGTGCCAGCTCACAGGGGCAGAATGTCAACTATGGCTACACCTTC. It is translated as CASSQGQNVNYGYTF.

This chain connects TRBV24-1 to TRBJ2-3; D is unresolved. The CDR3 runs to 12 residues. With 2 bases removed from V and 3 bases from J, the gap between germline ends came to 2 bases. Germline CDR1 is KGHDR and CDR2 is SFDVKD. DNA of the CDR3: TGTGCCACCAGTGATTGGACAGATACGCAGTATTTT. As protein: CATSDWTDTQYF.

This clonotype has a single count. V is TRBV7-2 and J is TRBJ2-7; D uncertain. V was clipped by 2 bases and J by 2 bases, with 13 bases between them. Germline CDR1 reads SGHTA; CDR2 reads FQGNSA. The CDR3 totals 15 residues. The CDR3 coding sequence is TGTGCCAGCAGCTTAAGAGGAGAAAGGCCCTACGAGCAGTACTTC. It yields the protein CASSLRGERPYEQYF. The whole variable domain, remainder taken from reference TRBV7-2 and TRBJ2-7, is GAGVSQSPSNKVTEKGKDVELRCDPISGHTALYWYRQSLGQGLEFLIYFQGNSAPDKSGLPSDRFSAERTGGSVSTLTIQRTQQEDSAVYLCASSLRGERPYEQYFGPGTRLTVT.

The rearrangement uses TRBV5-4 and TRBJ2-1, with 13 positions matching TRBD2. Germline V lookup: CDR1 SGHNT, CDR2 YYREEE (reference sequence). V dropped 4 bases and J dropped 5; count of bases not matched to a gene: 6. The CDR3 is made up of 16 amino acids. CDR3 amino acids: CASSPRLAGGNNEQFF. Written as DNA, the CDR3 is TGTGCCAGCAGCCCCCGACTAGCGGGGGGCAACAATGAGCAGTTCTTC.